Detailed here is one T cell receptor (beta chain). V was shortened by 1 base and J by 4 bases, with 16 bases between the two germline ends. Germline lookup yields CDR1 LNHDA and CDR2 SQIVND (reference sequence). The CDR3 extends over 16 amino acids. Per the original methods: Researchers report that nucleated cell counts were estimated from reference gene primer amplification. Profiling relied on immunoSEQ multiplex PCR, and the TCRdb table lists in-frame clones only, not all of them. Clonal size and the V and J genes are those of that table, whereas D and trimming came from the DNA. Of 250,000 to 400,000 clones listed, about 91% are singletons. The sample belongs to a study of blood T cell repertoires in COVID-19. Looking at the study overall: Samples came from the United States, Italy and Spain, spanning acute and convalescent COVID-19.

Sequencing input: peripheral blood. The rearrangement links TRBV19 to TRBJ1-2; TRBD1 might be the D (6 bases). This sequence originates from a woman aged 25 to 39 with COVID-19, enrolled during active disease. CDR3 residues: CASSIAGGSPSYGYTF. The CDR3 nucleotides read TGTGCCAGTAGTATAGCGGGGGGCTCCCCGTCCTATGGCTACACCTTC.